Here is one T cell receptor beta chain with its context. The antigen is unknown. This specimen belongs to a study of CXCR3-negative and CXCR3-positive naive CD8 T cells. On the study more broadly: Cumulative TRB read yield was about 140 million, averaging about 1.5 +/- 0.3 million per library. Study-wide results and limits: Naive cells that were CXCR3-negative or CXCR3-positive used TRBV-TRBJ genes alike, while memory cells diverged. TRB CDR3s of CXCR3-positive naive cells were more hydrophobic than those of CXCR3-negative naive cells. PBMCs showed partially decreased CXCR3 expression after cryopreservation, and most assays used fresh PBMCs.

Among CD8+ T cells, naive ones were CD45RO-CCR7+CD27+CD95-. UMI-labeled 5' RACE TRB cDNA libraries were prepared from the cells. TCRdb reprocessed the 5' RACE reads; each CDR3 protein has one entry and no DNA is given. The table lists approximately 48,000 distinct CDR3 sequences. Germline CDR1 is MNHEY and CDR2 is SVGEGT. This CDR3 region has 15 residues. This receptor was identified in a human donor in good health. Some clones in this sample may be carry-over from other donors' samples. The V gene is TRBV6-2 or TRBV6-3, the J gene TRBJ1-1; TCRdb picks TRBD1, but there is no DNA to check that call. The specimen was naive CXCR3+ CD8+ T cells from blood. The subset was: CD45RO-CCR7+CD27+CD95- naive CD8+ T cells expressing CXCR3 (TNR3+). Here the CDR3 reads CASSYYGQGPTEAFF.